These T cell receptor beta chains were read from a single sample in a study of cytomegalovirus exposure and HLA in healthy donors. This table comes from immunoSEQ multiplex PCR, and its TCRdb copy is limited to in-frame clones, with some not included. The top ten hold around a fifth of the sample, which has roughly 72,000 clones, roughly 80% seen once. The sample was PBMCs. These receptors were obtained from a woman aged 40 to 55 in good health and CMV-seropositive. Both conserved end residues are trimmed from each CDR3.

J | V | CDR3
TRBJ2-3 | TRBV7-3 | ASSFQGTDTQY
TRBJ2-5 | TRBV18 | ASSHGSRQETQY
TRBJ2-1 | TRBV5-1 | ASSFTPTRGEQF
TRBJ1-4 | TRBV7-9 | ASSFVRIPTEPNEKLF
TRBJ1-1 | TRBV5-6 | ASSLGGHGNTEAF
TRBJ1-1 | TRBV2 | ASMRGGRTEAF
TRBJ1-4 | TRBV30 | AWSVQGGTNEKLF
TRBJ2-1 | TRBV6-1 | ASSERPSGSKGQF
TRBJ2-7 | TRBV7-2 | ASSLAPSGSNEQY
TRBJ1-2 | TRBV7-9 | ASSSGGTGAVGYT
TRBJ2-4 | TRBV6-1 | ASSEPGLGAKNIQY
TRBJ1-1 | TRBV6-5 | ASSPREVYANAF
TRBJ2-1 | TRBV5-1 | ASSYETSPGEQF
TRBJ1-1 | TRBV5-8 | ASSLDSRNTEAF
TRBJ2-1 | TRBV9 | ASSVAGGSYNEQF